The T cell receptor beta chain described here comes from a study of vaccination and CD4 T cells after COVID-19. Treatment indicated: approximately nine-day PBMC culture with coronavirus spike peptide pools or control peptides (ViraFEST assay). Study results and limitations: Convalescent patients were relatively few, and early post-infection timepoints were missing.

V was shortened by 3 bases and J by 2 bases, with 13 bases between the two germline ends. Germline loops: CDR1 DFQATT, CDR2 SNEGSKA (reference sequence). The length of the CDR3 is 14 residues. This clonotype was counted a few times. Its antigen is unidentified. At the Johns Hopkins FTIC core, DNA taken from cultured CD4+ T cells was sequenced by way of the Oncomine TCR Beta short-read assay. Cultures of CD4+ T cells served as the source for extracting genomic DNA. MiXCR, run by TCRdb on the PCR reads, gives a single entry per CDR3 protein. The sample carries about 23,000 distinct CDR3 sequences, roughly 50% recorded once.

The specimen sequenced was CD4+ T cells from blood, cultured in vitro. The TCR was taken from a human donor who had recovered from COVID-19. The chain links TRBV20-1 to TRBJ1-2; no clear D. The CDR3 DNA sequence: TGCAGTGCTAGGGGTTACAGATCGAACTATGGCTACACCTTC. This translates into CSARGYRSNYGYTF.